These T cell receptor beta chains were read from a single sample in a study of blood T cells in healthy people across ages. TCRdb used MiXCR to reprocess the 5' RACE reads, holding one entry per CDR3 protein. The sample holds roughly 1.6 million distinct CDR3 sequences, roughly a third seen once. The sample taken for sequencing was blood. The receptor set was obtained from a woman in her 30s in good health. CDR3s include the opening cysteine and the closing phenylalanine or tryptophan. D genes are given only for firm matches. Clone size, where shown, is once, few, many, or a class for clones that have expanded.

abundance: many; v_gene: TRBV10-1; j_gene: TRBJ2-7; d_gene: .; CDR3aa: CASRGGSGEQYF; CDR3nt: TGCGCCAGCCGGGGAGGCAGCGGCGAGCAGTACTTC
abundance: .; v_gene: TRBV4-2; j_gene: TRBJ2-7; d_gene: .; CDR3aa: CASSHPDQRSEQYF; CDR3nt: TGTGCCAGCAGCCACCCCGACCAGAGGAGCGAGCAGTACTTC
abundance: .; v_gene: TRBV9; j_gene: TRBJ1-1; d_gene: TRBD1; CDR3aa: CATRTGPWANTEAFF; CDR3nt: TGTGCCACGAGGACAGGGCCTTGGGCGAACACTGAAGCTTTCTTT
abundance: few; v_gene: TRBV3-1; j_gene: TRBJ1-2; d_gene: .; CDR3aa: CASSQDGTGFYGYTF; CDR3nt: TGTGCCAGCAGCCAGGACGGGACGGGATTCTATGGCTACACCTTC
abundance: .; v_gene: TRBV9; j_gene: TRBJ2-1; d_gene: TRBD1; CDR3aa: CASSADRSSDEQFF; CDR3nt: TGTGCCAGCAGCGCGGACAGGTCCAGCGATGAGCAGTTCTTC
abundance: .; v_gene: TRBV2; j_gene: TRBJ2-3; d_gene: .; CDR3aa: CASKLTSRLKNPQQITDTQYF; CDR3nt: TGTGCCAGCAAACTGACTAGTCGCCTCAAGAACCCCCAACAAATCACAGATACGCAGTATTTT
abundance: .; v_gene: TRBV10-3; j_gene: TRBJ1-1; d_gene: .; CDR3aa: CAINRQPNTEAFF; CDR3nt: TGTGCCATCAACCGCCAGCCGAACACTGAAGCTTTCTTT
abundance: .; v_gene: TRBV13; j_gene: TRBJ2-7; d_gene: TRBD2; CDR3aa: CASSFQRGALEQYF; CDR3nt: TGTGCCAGCAGCTTTCAGCGGGGGGCACTCGAGCAGTACTTC
abundance: .; v_gene: TRBV7-2; j_gene: TRBJ1-2; d_gene: .; CDR3aa: CASSLVQGRSDGYGYTF; CDR3nt: TGTGCCAGCAGCTTAGTTCAGGGGCGAAGTGATGGCTATGGCTACACCTTC
abundance: few; v_gene: TRBV18; j_gene: TRBJ1-2; d_gene: TRBD1; CDR3aa: CASSPTGGSSYGYTF; CDR3nt: TGTGCCAGCTCACCGACAGGGGGCAGCAGCTATGGCTACACCTTC
abundance: .; v_gene: TRBV5-1; j_gene: TRBJ2-3; d_gene: .; CDR3aa: CASSPEAPDTQYF; CDR3nt: TGCGCCAGCAGCCCCGAGGCCCCAGATACGCAGTATTTT
abundance: few; v_gene: TRBV20-1; j_gene: TRBJ2-1; d_gene: .; CDR3aa: CSARAPGEGGSGDEQFF; CDR3nt: TGCAGTGCTAGAGCCCCAGGGGAGGGGGGCTCCGGAGATGAGCAGTTCTTC
abundance: few; v_gene: TRBV6-1; j_gene: TRBJ2-5; d_gene: TRBD2; CDR3aa: CAGGRALQETQYF; CDR3nt: TGTGCCGGAGGGAGGGCCCTCCAAGAGACCCAGTACTTC
abundance: .; v_gene: TRBV6-5; j_gene: TRBJ2-1; d_gene: .; CDR3aa: CASRTGFNEQFF; CDR3nt: TGTGCCAGCAGAACAGGGTTCAATGAGCAGTTCTTC
abundance: many; v_gene: TRBV7-9; j_gene: TRBJ2-7; d_gene: .; CDR3aa: CASSPRDGRREYF; CDR3nt: TGTGCCAGCAGCCCTCGGGACGGAAGAAGGGAGTACTTC
abundance: .; v_gene: TRBV28; j_gene: TRBJ1-2; d_gene: TRBD1; CDR3aa: CASSPRTGGYYNYGYTF; CDR3nt: TGTGCCAGCAGCCCACGGACAGGAGGGTACTACAACTATGGCTACACCTTC
abundance: few; v_gene: TRBV13; j_gene: TRBJ1-5; d_gene: .; CDR3aa: CASSLGLRANQPQHF; CDR3nt: TGTGCCAGCAGCTTAGGTTTGCGGGCGAATCAGCCCCAGCATTTT
abundance: few; v_gene: TRBV5-1; j_gene: TRBJ2-7; d_gene: TRBD2; CDR3aa: CASSAGAGRTSYEQYF; CDR3nt: TGCGCCAGCAGCGCGGGAGCAGGGCGCACTTCCTACGAGCAGTACTTC
abundance: many; v_gene: TRBV10-3; j_gene: TRBJ2-7; d_gene: .; CDR3aa: CAISEPAGYEQYF; CDR3nt: TGTGCCATCAGTGAACCGGCAGGCTACGAGCAGTACTTC
abundance: few; v_gene: TRBV2; j_gene: TRBJ2-3; d_gene: TRBD2; CDR3aa: CASSEVSGGSTDTQYF; CDR3nt: TGTGCCAGCAGTGAAGTCAGCGGGGGAAGCACAGATACGCAGTATTTT
abundance: .; v_gene: TRBV5-4; j_gene: TRBJ2-1; d_gene: .; CDR3aa: CASSLFPASEVEQFF; CDR3nt: TGTGCCAGCAGCTTGTTTCCCGCTAGCGAGGTTGAGCAGTTCTTC
abundance: .; v_gene: TRBV19; j_gene: TRBJ2-1; d_gene: .; CDR3aa: CASSIAGVGVYNEQFF; CDR3nt: TGTGCCAGTAGTATAGCGGGGGTCGGGGTATACAATGAGCAGTTCTTC
abundance: many; v_gene: TRBV20-1; j_gene: TRBJ2-1; d_gene: .; CDR3aa: CSAAYNEQFF; CDR3nt: TGCAGTGCAGCCTACAATGAGCAGTTCTTC
abundance: .; v_gene: TRBV4-1; j_gene: TRBJ2-1; d_gene: .; CDR3aa: CASSPRSAFNEQFF; CDR3nt: TGCGCCAGCTCCCCAAGAAGTGCTTTCAATGAGCAGTTCTTC
abundance: few; v_gene: TRBV7-8; j_gene: TRBJ2-1; d_gene: .; CDR3aa: CASSLDLASGEQFF; CDR3nt: TGTGCCAGCAGCTTAGACCTAGCGAGCGGTGAGCAGTTCTTC
abundance: once; v_gene: TRBV20-1; j_gene: TRBJ1-2; d_gene: .; CDR3aa: CSATDGNYGYTF; CDR3nt: TGCAGTGCTACGGACGGAAACTATGGCTACACCTTC
abundance: .; v_gene: TRBV28; j_gene: TRBJ2-3; d_gene: .; CDR3aa: CAGSGTGAGTDTQYF; CDR3nt: TGTGCCGGCAGTGGTACCGGGGCTGGCACGGACACGCAGTATTTT
abundance: few; v_gene: TRBV20-1; j_gene: TRBJ2-1; d_gene: TRBD1; CDR3aa: CSATYRDRAENEQFF; CDR3nt: TGCAGTGCTACGTACCGGGACAGGGCTGAAAATGAGCAGTTCTTC
abundance: few; v_gene: TRBV12-3/TRBV12-4; j_gene: TRBJ2-1; d_gene: .; CDR3aa: CASSPWGVILNEQFF; CDR3nt: TGTGCCAGCAGTCCTTGGGGTGTTATCTTGAATGAGCAGTTCTTC
abundance: .; v_gene: TRBV6-2/TRBV6-3; j_gene: TRBJ2-7; d_gene: .; CDR3aa: CASSLTGAPYKQYF; CDR3nt: TGTGCCAGCAGTTTAACGGGGGCCCCCTACAAGCAGTACTTC
abundance: few; v_gene: TRBV7-2; j_gene: TRBJ2-1; d_gene: TRBD2; CDR3aa: CASSLARTSGAANEQFF; CDR3nt: TGTGCCAGCAGCTTAGCGCGGACTAGCGGGGCCGCCAATGAGCAGTTCTTC
abundance: many; v_gene: TRBV5-6; j_gene: TRBJ2-7; d_gene: .; CDR3aa: CASSRDDYEQYF; CDR3nt: TGTGCCAGCAGCCGGGACGACTACGAGCAGTACTTC
abundance: .; v_gene: TRBV6-5; j_gene: TRBJ2-1; d_gene: TRBD1; CDR3aa: CASSYGTGVYNEQFF; CDR3nt: TGTGCCAGCAGTTACGGGACAGGGGTATACAATGAGCAGTTCTTC
abundance: .; v_gene: TRBV28; j_gene: TRBJ1-2; d_gene: .; CDR3aa: CASSLFGQGYTF; CDR3nt: TGCGCCAGCAGTTTATTCGGGCAAGGCTACACCTTC
abundance: .; v_gene: TRBV20-1; j_gene: TRBJ2-1; d_gene: TRBD1; CDR3aa: CSARDSDRGGYNEQFF; CDR3nt: TGCAGTGCTAGAGATTCCGACAGGGGTGGTTACAATGAGCAGTTCTTC